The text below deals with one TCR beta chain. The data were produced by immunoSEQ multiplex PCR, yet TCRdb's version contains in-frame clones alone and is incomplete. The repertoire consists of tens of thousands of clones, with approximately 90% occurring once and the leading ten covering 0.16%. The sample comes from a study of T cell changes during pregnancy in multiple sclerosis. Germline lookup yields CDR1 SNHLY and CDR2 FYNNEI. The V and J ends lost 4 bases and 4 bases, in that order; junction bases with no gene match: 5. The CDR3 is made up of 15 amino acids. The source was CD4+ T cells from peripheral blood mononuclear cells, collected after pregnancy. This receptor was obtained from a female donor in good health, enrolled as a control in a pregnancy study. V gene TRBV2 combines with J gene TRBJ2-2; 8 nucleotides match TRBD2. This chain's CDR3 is CASSGVAGLTGELFF. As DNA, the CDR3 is TGTGCCAGCAGTGGGGTAGCGGGGCTCACCGGGGAGCTGTTTTTT.